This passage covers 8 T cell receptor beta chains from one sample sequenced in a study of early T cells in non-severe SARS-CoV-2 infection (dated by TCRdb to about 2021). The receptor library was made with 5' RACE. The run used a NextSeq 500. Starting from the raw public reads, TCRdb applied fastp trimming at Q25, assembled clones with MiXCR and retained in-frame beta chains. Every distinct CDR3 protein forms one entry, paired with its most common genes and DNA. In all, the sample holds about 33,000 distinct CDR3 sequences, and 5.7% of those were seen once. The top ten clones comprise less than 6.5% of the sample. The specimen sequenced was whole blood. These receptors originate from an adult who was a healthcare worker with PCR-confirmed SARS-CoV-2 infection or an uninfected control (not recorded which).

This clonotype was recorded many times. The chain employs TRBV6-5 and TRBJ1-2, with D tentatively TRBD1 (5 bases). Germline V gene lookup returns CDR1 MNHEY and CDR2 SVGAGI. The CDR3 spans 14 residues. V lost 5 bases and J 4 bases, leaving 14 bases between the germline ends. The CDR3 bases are TGTGCCAGCAGTCCCAGTCTCGGGGGCTATGGCTACACCTTC. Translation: CASSPSLGGYGYTF.

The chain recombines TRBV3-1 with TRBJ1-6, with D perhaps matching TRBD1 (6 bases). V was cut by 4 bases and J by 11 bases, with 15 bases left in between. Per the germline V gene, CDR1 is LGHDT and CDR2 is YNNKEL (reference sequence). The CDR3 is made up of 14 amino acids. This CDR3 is CASSPDSARTPLHF. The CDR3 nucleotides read TGTGCCAGCAGCCCGGACAGTGCGCGGACACCCCTCCACTTT.

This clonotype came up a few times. In nucleotides, the CDR3 is TGTGCCAGCAGCTTAGTCGCTCGCGAGCAGTACTTC. Amino acids: CASSLVAREQYF. This chain uses TRBV7-9 with TRBJ2-7; D unclear. This CDR3 region has 12 residues. V gave up 1 base and J gave up 6 bases, with 7 bases separating them. Germline CDR1 reads SEHNR; CDR2 reads FQNEAQ (reference sequence).

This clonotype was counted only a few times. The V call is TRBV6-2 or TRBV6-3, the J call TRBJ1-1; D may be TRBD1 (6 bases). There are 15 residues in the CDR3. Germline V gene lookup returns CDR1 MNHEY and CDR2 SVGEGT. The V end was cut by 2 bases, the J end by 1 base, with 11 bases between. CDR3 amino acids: CASSYGGLKNTEAFF. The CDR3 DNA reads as TGTGCCAGCAGTTACGGGGGGCTGAAGAACACTGAAGCTTTCTTT.

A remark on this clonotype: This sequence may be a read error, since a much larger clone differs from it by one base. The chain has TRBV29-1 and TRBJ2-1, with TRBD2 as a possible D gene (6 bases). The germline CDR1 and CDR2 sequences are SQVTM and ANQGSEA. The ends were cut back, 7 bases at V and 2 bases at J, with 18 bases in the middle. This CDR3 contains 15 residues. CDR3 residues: CSATKRVAPYNEQFF. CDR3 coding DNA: TGCAGCGCCACCAAGCGGGTGGCCCCCTACAATGAGCAGTTCTTC.

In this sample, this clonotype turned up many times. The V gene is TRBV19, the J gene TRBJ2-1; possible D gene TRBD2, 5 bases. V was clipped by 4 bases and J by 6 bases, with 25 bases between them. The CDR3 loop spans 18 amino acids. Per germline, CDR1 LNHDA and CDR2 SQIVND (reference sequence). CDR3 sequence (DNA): TGTGCCAGTAGTAATCCCCCTGAGGCCCTTATTCGGGGCAATGAGCAGTTCTTC. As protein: CASSNPPEALIRGNEQFF.

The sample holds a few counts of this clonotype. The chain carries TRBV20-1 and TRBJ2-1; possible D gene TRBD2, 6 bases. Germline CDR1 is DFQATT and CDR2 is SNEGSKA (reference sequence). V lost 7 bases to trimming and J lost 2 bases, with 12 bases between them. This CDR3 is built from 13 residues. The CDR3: CSVYGGAYNEQFF. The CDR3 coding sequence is TGCAGTGTGTATGGCGGGGCCTACAATGAGCAGTTCTTC.

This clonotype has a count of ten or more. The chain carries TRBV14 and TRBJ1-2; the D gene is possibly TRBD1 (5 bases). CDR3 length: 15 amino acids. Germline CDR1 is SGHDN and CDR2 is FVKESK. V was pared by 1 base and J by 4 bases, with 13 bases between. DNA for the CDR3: TGTGCCAGCAGCCAAGGAAAGGACGGGACCTATGGCTACACCTTC. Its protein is CASSQGKDGTYGYTF.